The clone carrying this TCR beta chain came up a few times. What it binds is unknown. This specimen belongs to a study of OX40 agonist ivuxolimab in advanced cancers. For the study at large: Patients received ivuxolimab, an intravenous treatment, every 2 weeks at 0.01 to 10 mg/kg. General study results and limits: Clonal expansion by week 6 occurred in CD4+ and CD8+ blood T cells (at 0.1 to 3.0 mg/kg).

Blood draws occurred at baseline, cycle 4 day 1, and cycle 7 day 1. The assay was immunoSEQ multiplex PCR, and TCRdb's table has in-frame clones only and misses some. The sample shows tens of thousands of clones, about 90% of them seen only once. CDR3 length: 13 amino acids. CDR1 LNHDA and CDR2 SQIVND come from the germline V gene (reference sequence). The ends were cut back, 4 bases at V and 3 bases at J, with 7 bases in the middle. The material was CD4+ or CD8+ T cells sorted from blood, obtained in a trial of the OX40 agonist ivuxolimab. This receptor was identified in an adult with an advanced solid tumor such as melanoma, head and neck, liver or kidney cancer. The chain has TRBV19 and TRBJ1-5; the D is unclear. In DNA form, the CDR3 reads TGTGCCAGTAGTACGAGACACAATCAGCCCCAGCATTTT. Translating gives CASSTRHNQPQHF. Complete variable domain (other parts from reference TRBV19 and TRBJ1-5): DGGITQSPKYLFRKEGQNVTLSCEQNLNHDAMYWYRQDPGQGLRLIYYSQIVNDFQKGDIAEGYSVSREKKESFPLTVTSAQKNPTAFYLCASSTRHNQPQHFGDGTRLSIL.